The clone carrying this T cell receptor (beta chain) has only one observation. What it recognizes is unknown. This record belongs to a study of shared clonotypes between healthy human individuals. Study as a whole: Three CD4 naive, three CD4 memory, two CD8 naive and one CD8 memory plate were used per donor.

The germline CDR1 and CDR2 sequences are MGHRA and YSYEKL. There are 16 residues in the CDR3. V lost 2 bases to trimming and J lost 1 base, with 14 bases between them. Points from the study as a whole: Approximately 4.5% was the fraction of naive CD4 clonotypes found shared across several donors. It was the non-shared clonotypes that had lower generation probabilities than clonotypes shared by all four donors.

Clones were sequenced by immunoSEQ multiplex PCR, and TCRdb holds only the in-frame ones, with some missing. The sample gives 700,000 or so clones, around 72% of which show up once; approximately 2% is in the top ten. The chain has TRBV4-1 and TRBJ1-2; D perhaps matches TRBD1 (6 bases). The source of this sequence is a woman in her 30s in good health. Sequenced input: memory CD4+ T cells sorted from blood. The sample's subset: CD45RA-negative fraction. CDR3 nucleotides: TGCGCCAGCAGCCAACCGAGAACAGGGCTTAACTATGGCTACACCTTC. Translating gives CASSQPRTGLNYGYTF.